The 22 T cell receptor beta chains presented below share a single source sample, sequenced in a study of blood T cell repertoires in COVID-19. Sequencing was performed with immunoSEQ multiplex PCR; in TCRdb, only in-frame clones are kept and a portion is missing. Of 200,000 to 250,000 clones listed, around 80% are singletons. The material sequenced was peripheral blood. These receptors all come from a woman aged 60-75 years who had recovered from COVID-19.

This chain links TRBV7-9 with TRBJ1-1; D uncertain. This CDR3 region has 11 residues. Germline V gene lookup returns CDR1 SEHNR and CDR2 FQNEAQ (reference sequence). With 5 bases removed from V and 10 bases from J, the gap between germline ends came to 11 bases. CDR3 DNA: TGTGCCAGCAGCCCGGGCGGAGGAGCTTTCTTT. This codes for CASSPGGGAFF.

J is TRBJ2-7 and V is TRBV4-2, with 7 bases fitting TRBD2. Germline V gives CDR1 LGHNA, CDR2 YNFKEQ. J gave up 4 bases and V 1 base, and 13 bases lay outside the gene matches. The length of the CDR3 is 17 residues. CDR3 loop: CASSQGALGAGIYEQYF. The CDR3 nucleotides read TGTGCCAGCAGCCAAGGAGCGTTGGGAGCGGGGATATACGAGCAGTACTTC.

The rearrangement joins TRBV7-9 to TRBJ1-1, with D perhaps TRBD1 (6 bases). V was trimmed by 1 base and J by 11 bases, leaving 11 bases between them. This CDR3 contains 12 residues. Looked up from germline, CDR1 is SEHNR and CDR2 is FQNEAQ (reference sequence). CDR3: CASSLERQGAFF. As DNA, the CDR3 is TGTGCCAGCAGCTTAGAAAGGCAGGGGGCTTTCTTT.

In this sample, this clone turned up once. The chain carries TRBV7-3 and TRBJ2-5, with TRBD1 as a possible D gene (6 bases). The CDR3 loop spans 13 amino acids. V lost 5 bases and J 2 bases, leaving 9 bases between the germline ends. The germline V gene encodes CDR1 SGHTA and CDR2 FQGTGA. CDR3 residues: CASSPGAQETQYF. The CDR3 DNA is TGTGCCAGCAGCCCAGGGGCGCAAGAGACCCAGTACTTC.

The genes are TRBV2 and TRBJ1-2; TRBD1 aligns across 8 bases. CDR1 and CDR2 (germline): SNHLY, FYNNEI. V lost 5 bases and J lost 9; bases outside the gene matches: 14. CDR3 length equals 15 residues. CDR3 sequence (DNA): TGTGCCAGCAGTATCACAGGGGGAGAGGGTGTGCGCTACACCTTC. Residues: CASSITGGEGVRYTF.

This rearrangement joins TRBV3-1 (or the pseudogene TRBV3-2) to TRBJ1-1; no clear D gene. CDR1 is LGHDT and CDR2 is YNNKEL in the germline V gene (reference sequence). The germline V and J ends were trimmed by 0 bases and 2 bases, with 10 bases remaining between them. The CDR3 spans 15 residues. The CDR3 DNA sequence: TGTGCCAGCAGCCAAGATGCGGAGATAAACACTGAAGCTTTCTTT. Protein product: CASSQDAEINTEAFF.

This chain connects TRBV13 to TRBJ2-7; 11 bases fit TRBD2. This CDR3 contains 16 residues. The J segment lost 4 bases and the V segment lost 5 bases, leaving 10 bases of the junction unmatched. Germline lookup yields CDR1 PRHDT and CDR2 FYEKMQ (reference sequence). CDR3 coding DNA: TGTGCCAGCAGCCGAACCTCTACTAGCGGGGGATACGAGCAGTACTTC. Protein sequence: CASSRTSTSGGYEQYF.

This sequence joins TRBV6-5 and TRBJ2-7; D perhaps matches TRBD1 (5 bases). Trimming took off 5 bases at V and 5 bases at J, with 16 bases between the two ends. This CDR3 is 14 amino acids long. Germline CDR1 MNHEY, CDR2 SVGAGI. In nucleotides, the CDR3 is TGTGCCAGCAGTCCCCTTCAGGGCGACCACGAGCAGTACTTC. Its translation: CASSPLQGDHEQYF.

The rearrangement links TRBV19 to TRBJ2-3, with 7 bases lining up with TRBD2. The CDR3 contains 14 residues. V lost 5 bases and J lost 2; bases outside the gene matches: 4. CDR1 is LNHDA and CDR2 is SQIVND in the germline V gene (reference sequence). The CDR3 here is CASSVRGDTDTQYF. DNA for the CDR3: TGTGCCAGTAGTGTTCGGGGGGACACAGATACGCAGTATTTT.

The CDR3 sequence: CASSPTQGGNTIYF. CDR3 nucleotide sequence: TGTGCCAGCTCACCAACGCAGGGAGGAAACACCATATATTTT. The chain links TRBV18 to TRBJ1-3; possibly TRBD1 for D (5 bases). The V end lost 2 bases, the J end lost 4 bases, and 9 bases lay between the germline ends. CDR1 is KGHSH, CDR2 LQKENI, per germline. This CDR3 comprises 14 residues.

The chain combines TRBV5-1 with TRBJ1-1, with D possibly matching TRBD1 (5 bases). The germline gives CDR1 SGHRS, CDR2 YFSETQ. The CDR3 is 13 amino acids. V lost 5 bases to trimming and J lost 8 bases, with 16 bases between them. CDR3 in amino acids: CASRMTVMAEAFF. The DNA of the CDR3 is TGCGCCAGCAGAATGACAGTTATGGCGGAAGCTTTCTTT.

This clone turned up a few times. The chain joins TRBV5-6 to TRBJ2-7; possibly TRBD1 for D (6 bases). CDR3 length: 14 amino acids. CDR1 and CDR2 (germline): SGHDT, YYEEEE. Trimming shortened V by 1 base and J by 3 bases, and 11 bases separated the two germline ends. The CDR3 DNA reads TGTGCCAGCAGCTTGATTACAGGGAACTACGAGCAGTACTTC. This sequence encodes CASSLITGNYEQYF.

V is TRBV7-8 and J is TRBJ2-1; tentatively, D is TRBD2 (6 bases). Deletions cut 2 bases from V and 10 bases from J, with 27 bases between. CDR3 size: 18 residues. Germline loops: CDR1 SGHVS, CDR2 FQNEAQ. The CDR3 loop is CASSLTRVGWEEGKEQFF. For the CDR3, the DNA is TGTGCCAGCAGCTTAACTAGGGTTGGCTGGGAGGAGGGGAAGGAGCAGTTCTTC.

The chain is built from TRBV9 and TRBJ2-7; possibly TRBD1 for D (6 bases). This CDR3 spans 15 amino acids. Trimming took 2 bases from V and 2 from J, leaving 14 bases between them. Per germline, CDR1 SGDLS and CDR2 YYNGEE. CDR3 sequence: CASSVSGQGPYEQYF. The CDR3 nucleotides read TGTGCCAGCAGCGTGTCGGGACAAGGCCCCTACGAGCAGTACTTC.

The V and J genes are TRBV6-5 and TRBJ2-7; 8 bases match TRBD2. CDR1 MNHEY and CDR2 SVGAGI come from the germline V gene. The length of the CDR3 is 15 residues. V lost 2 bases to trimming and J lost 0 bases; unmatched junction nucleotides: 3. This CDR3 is CASSYGTRSSYEQYF. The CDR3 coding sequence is TGTGCCAGCAGTTACGGGACTAGGAGCTCCTACGAGCAGTACTTC.

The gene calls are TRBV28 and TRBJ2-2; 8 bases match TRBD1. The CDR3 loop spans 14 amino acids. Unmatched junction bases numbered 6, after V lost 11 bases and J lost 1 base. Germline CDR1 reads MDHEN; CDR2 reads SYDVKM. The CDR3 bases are TGTGCCGGACAAGGACAGGGGAACACCGGGGAGCTGTTTTTT. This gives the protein CAGQGQGNTGELFF. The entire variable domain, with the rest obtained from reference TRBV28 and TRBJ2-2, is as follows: DVKVTQSSRYLVKRTGEKVFLECVQDMDHENMFWYRQDPGLGLRLIYFSYDVKMKEKGDIPEGYSVSREKKERFSLILESASTNQTSMYLCAGQGQGNTGELFFGEGSRLTVL.

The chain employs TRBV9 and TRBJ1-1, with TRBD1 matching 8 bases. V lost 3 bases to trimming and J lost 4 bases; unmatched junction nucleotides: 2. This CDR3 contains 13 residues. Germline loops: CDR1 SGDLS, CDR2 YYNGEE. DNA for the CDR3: TGTGCCAGCAGCGAAACAGGGGGCACTGAAGCTTTCTTT. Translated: CASSETGGTEAFF.

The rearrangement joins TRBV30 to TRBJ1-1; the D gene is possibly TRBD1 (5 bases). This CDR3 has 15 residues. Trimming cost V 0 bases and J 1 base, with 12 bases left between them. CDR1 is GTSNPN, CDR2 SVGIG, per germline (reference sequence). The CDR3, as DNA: TGTGCCTGGAGTGTCGGGGGTCAGACGAACACTGAAGCTTTCTTT. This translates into CAWSVGGQTNTEAFF.

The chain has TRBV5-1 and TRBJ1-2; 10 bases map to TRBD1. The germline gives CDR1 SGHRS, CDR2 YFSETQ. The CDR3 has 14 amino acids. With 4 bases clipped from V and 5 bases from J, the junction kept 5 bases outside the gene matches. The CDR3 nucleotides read TGCGCCAGCAGCGAGGGACAGGGGAGGTATGGCTACACCTTC. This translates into CASSEGQGRYGYTF.

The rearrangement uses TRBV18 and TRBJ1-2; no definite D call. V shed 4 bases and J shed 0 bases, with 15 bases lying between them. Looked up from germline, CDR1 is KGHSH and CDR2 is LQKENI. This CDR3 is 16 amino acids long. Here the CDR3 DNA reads TGTGCCAGCTCACTCCGTGAGGCCACAACTAACTATGGCTACACCTTC. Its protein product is CASSLREATTNYGYTF.

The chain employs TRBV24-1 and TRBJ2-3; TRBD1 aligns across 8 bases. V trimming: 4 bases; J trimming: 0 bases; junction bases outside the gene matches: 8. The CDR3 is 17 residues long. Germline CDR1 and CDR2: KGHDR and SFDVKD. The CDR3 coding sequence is TGTGCCACCAGTGACACCCGGACAGGGACTAGCACAGATACGCAGTATTTT. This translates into CATSDTRTGTSTDTQYF.

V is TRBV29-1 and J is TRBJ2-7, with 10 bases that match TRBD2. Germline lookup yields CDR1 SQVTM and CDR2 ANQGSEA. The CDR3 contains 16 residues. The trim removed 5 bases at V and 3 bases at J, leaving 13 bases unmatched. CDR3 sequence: CSVLGGASGGYYEQYF. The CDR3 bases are TGCAGCGTTTTGGGAGGGGCTAGCGGGGGTTACTACGAGCAGTACTTC.